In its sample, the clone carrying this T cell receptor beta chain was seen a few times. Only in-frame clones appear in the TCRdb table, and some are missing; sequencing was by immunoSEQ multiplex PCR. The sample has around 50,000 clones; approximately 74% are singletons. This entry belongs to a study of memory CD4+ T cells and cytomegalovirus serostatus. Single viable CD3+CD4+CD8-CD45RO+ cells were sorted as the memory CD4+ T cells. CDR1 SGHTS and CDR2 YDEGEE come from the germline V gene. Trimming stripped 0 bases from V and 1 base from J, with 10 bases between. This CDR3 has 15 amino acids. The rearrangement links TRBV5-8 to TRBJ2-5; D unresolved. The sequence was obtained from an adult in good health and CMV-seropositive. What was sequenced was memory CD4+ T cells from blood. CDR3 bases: TGTGCCAGCAGCTTGGGAATTAACGTCCAAGAGACCCAGTACTTC. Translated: CASSLGINVQETQYF.